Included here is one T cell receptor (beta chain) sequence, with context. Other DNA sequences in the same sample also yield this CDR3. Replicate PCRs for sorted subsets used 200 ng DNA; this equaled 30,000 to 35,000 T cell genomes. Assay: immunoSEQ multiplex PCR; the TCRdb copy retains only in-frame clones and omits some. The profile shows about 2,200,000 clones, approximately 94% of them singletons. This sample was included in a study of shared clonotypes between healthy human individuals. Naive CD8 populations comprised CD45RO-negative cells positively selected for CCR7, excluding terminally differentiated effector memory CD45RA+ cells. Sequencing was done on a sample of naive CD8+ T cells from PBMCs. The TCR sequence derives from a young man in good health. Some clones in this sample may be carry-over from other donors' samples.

This chain's CDR3 is CAISESQGGYGYTF. The CDR3 DNA reads TGTGCCATCAGTGAGTCCCAGGGCGGCTATGGCTACACCTTC. The rearrangement links TRBV10-3 to TRBJ1-2; a weak D match, TRBD1 (5 bases). The CDR3 has 14 amino acids. Trimming removed 0 bases at V and 4 bases at J, with 9 bases between. From germline, CDR1 is ENHRY and CDR2 SYGVKD.